This T cell receptor (beta chain) was observed in a study of cytomegalovirus exposure and HLA in healthy donors. Study conclusions and caveats: Earlier findings revealed that most TCR beta V segments proved productive either about 90% or about 30% of the time.

Comments on this clone: Its specificity is unknown.

Germline CDR1 reads LGHNA; CDR2 reads YNFKEQ. After removal of 5 bases from V and 7 bases from J, the junction contained 9 bases not matched to a gene. The CDR3 totals 15 residues. The PCR contained 60 Vbeta and 13 Jbeta primers. Clones were read by immunoSEQ multiplex PCR, and TCRdb kept only the in-frame ones, dropping some. This table lists about 140,000 clones. The source of this sequence is a woman between 18 and 29 years old in good health and CMV-seronegative. This chain uses TRBV4-2 with TRBJ1-4; 8 bases map to TRBD1. The sequenced sample consisted of PBMCs. The CDR3, as DNA: TGTGCCAGCAGCGTAGAACAGGGGGAGAGTGAAAAACTGTTTTTT. Amino acids: CASSVEQGESEKLFF.